This T cell receptor beta chain was sequenced for a study of shared clonotypes between healthy human individuals. The wider study: A donor's plate count was three for CD4 naive and three for CD4 memory; CD8 naive had two and CD8 memory one.

Sequencing used immunoSEQ multiplex PCR; TCRdb keeps in-frame clones, though not all of them. The table has 1 million to 1.2 million clones, approximately 80% seen once; the top ten hold 0.89%. CDR3 length: 14 residues. Trimming left V 8 bases short and J 1 base short, with 14 bases between. Germline CDR1 is SEHNR and CDR2 is FQNEAQ (reference sequence). The chain is built from TRBV7-9 and TRBJ2-5, with D unresolved. This TCR was recovered from a man aged 18 to 35 in good health. Some clones in this sample may be carry-over from other donors' samples. Sequencing used memory CD4+ T cells from PBMCs. Subset denoted: CD45RA-negative fraction. CDR3 amino acids: CASARTAVQETQYF. The CDR3 DNA follows: TGTGCCAGCGCTCGAACGGCTGTCCAAGAGACCCAGTACTTC.